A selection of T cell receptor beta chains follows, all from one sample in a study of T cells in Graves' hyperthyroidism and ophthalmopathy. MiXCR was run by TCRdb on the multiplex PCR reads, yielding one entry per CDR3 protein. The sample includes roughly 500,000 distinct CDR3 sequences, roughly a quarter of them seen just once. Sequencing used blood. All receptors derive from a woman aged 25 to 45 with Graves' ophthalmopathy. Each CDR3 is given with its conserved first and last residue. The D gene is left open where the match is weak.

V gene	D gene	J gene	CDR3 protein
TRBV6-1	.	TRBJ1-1	CASSEAWDTEAFF
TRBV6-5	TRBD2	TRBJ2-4	CASSYSGTTKNIQYF
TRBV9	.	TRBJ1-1	CASSDGLMNTEAFF
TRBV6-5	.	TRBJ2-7	CASSYPTKGGYEQYF
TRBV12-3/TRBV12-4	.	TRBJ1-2	CASTYTDRANYGYTF
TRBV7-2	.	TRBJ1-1	CASSLEGIEAFF
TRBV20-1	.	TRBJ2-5	CSASWGARETQYF
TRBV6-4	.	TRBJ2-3	CASTDRFTDTQYF
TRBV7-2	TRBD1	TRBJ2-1	CASSTGQGTRDEQFF
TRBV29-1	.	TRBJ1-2	CSVEKGGRGYTF
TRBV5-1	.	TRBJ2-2	CASSLGSSTGELFF
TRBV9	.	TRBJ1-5	CASSVGGYEEPQHF
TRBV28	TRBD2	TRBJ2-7	CASSTIAGRSSYEQYF
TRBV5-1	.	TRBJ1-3	CASSLAPEYSGNTIYF
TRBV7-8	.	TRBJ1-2	CASSLRGTHYGYTF
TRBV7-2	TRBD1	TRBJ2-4	CASSSGDRGRPYLAKNIQYF
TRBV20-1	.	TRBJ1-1	CSAYSGTEAFF
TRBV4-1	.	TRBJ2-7	CASSRRAESYEQYF
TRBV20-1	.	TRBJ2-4	CSASRVDGTKNIQYF
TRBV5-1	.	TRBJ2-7	CASSPGFLYYEQYF
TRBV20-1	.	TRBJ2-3	CSATRPVTTDTQYF
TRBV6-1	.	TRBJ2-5	CAGGNEGETQYF
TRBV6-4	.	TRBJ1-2	CASSDSGQSYNYGYTF
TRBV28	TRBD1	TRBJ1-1	CARTGDGTEAFF
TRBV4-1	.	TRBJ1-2	CASSHWGEDYGYTF
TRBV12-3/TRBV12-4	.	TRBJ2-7	CASSFFVVGYEQYF
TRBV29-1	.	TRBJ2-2	CSGGPSRGELFF
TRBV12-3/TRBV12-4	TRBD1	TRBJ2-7	CASRPTTGGYEQYF
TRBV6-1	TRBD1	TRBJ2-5	CASTSSGTAFQETKYF
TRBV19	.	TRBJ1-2	CASSRSRDPRDYGYTF
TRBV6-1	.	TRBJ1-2	CASIDRYGYTF
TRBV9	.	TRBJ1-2	CASSVDSNYGYTF
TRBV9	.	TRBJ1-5	CASSVGFGQPQHF
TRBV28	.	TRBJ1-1	CVSIDRTDAFF
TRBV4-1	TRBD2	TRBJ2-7	CASSQDPSGGLSYEQYF
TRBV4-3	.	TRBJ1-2	CASSRYGAGTYGYTF
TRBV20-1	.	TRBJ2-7	CSARDRSGGSSYEQYF
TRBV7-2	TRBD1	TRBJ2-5	CASSLTGGWETQYF
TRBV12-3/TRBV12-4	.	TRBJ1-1	CASRFSTLFSGTIGAEAFF
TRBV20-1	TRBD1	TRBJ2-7	CSTDRENEQYF
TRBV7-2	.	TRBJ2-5	CASSTGQQETQYF
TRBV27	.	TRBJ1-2	CASSPTAGRGEDYGYTF
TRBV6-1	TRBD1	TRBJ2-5	CASSRDRETQYF